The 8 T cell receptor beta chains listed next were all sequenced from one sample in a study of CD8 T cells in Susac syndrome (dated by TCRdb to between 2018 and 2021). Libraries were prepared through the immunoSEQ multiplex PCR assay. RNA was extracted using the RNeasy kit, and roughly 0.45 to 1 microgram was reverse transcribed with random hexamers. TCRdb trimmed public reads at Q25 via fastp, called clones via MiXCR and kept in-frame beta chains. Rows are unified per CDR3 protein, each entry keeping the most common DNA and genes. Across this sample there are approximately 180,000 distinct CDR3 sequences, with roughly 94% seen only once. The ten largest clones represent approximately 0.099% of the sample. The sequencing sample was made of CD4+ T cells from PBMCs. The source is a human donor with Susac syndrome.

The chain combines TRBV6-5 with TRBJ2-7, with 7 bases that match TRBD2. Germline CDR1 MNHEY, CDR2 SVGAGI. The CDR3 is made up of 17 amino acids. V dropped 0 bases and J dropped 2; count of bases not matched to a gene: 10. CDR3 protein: CASSYSSLSSGTYEQYF. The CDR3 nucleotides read TGTGCCAGCAGTTACTCGAGTCTCTCTAGCGGCACCTACGAGCAGTACTTC.

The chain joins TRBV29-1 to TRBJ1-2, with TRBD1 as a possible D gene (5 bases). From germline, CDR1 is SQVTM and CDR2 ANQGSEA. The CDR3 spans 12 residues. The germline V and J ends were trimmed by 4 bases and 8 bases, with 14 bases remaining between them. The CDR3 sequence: CSVALTDLGYTF. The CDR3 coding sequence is TGCAGCGTTGCCTTGACAGATCTGGGCTACACCTTC.

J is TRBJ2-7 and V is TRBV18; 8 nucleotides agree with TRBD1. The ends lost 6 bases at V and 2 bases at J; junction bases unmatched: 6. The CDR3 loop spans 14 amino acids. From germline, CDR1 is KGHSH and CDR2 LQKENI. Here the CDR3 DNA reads TGTGCCAGCTCTCCGACAGGGGTGCCCTACGAGCAGTACTTC. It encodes CASSPTGVPYEQYF.

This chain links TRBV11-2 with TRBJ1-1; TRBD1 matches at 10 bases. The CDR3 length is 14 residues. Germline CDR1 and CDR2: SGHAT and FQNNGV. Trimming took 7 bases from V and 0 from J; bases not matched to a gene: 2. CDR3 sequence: CASKDRGLNTEAFF. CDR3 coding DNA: TGTGCCAGCAAAGACAGGGGGCTGAACACTGAAGCTTTCTTT.

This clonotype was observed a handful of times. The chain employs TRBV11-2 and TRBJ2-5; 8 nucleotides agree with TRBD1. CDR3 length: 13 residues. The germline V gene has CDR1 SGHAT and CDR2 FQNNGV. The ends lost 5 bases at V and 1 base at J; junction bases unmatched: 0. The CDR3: CASSQGAQETQYF. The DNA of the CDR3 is TGTGCCAGCAGCCAGGGGGCCCAAGAGACCCAGTACTTC.

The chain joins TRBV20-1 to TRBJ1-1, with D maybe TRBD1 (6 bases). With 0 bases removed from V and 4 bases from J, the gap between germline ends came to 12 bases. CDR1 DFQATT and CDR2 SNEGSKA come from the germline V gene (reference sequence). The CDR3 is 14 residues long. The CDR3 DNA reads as TGCAGTGCTAGAGATCAGGGGATGAGCACTGAAGCTTTCTTT. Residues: CSARDQGMSTEAFF.

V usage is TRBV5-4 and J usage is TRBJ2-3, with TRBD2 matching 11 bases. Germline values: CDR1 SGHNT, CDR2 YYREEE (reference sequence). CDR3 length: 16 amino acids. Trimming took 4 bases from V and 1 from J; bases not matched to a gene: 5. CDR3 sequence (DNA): TGTGCCAGCAGCCCTTCACTAGCGGGGGGCACAGATACGCAGTATTTT. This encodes CASSPSLAGGTDTQYF.

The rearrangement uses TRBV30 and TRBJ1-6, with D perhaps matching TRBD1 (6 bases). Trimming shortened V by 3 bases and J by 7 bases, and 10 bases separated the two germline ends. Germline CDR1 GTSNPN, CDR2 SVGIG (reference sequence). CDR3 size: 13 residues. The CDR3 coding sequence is TGTGCCTGGAGGAGGCAGGGGAATTCACCCCTCCACTTT. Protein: CAWRRQGNSPLHF.